This is a list of T cell receptor beta chains from one sample in a study of PD-L1 blockade in urothelial cancer. Sequencing was performed with immunoSEQ multiplex PCR; in TCRdb, only in-frame clones are kept and a portion is missing. The table has tens of thousands of clones, about 81% seen once. The starting material was PBMCs, obtained around atezolizumab (anti-PD-L1) treatment. The receptors originated from a man aged 50-59 years with urothelial cancer. Each CDR3 is given with its conserved first and last residue. The D gene is left open where the match is weak. A row's size may be missing; if present it is once, few, many or a size class.

j_gene: TRBJ2-7
abundance: NA
d_gene: TRBD2
v_gene: TRBV30
CDR3aa: CAWGAGTSIEQYF
CDR3nt: TGTGCCTGGGGAGCCGGGACTAGCATCGAGCAGTACTTC

j_gene: TRBJ1-1
abundance: NA
d_gene: NA
v_gene: TRBV5-1
CDR3aa: CASSLDGGRNTEAFF
CDR3nt: TGCGCCAGCAGCTTGGACGGGGGGAGGAACACTGAAGCTTTCTTT

j_gene: TRBJ2-6
abundance: NA
d_gene: NA
v_gene: TRBV2
CDR3aa: CASSANEAGANVLTF
CDR3nt: TGTGCCAGCAGTGCCAACGAGGCTGGGGCCAACGTCCTGACTTTC

j_gene: TRBJ1-1
abundance: once
d_gene: NA
v_gene: TRBV4-1
CDR3aa: CAGGRTENTEAFF
CDR3nt: TGCGCCGGGGGCCGGACAGAGAACACTGAAGCTTTCTTT

j_gene: TRBJ2-1
abundance: NA
d_gene: TRBD2
v_gene: TRBV5-4
CDR3aa: CASSLPPWGRDNEQFF
CDR3nt: TGTGCCAGCAGCTTGCCCCCGTGGGGGAGGGACAATGAGCAGTTCTTC

j_gene: TRBJ1-1
abundance: NA
d_gene: NA
v_gene: TRBV7-9
CDR3aa: CASSSIQDSRAFF
CDR3nt: TGTGCCAGCAGCTCCATTCAGGACAGTAGGGCTTTCTTT

j_gene: TRBJ2-1
abundance: NA
d_gene: TRBD1
v_gene: TRBV9
CDR3aa: CASSARQGVAQYNEQFF
CDR3nt: TGTGCCAGCAGCGCCCGACAGGGGGTTGCCCAATACAATGAGCAGTTCTTC

j_gene: TRBJ1-3
abundance: NA
d_gene: NA
v_gene: TRBV10-1
CDR3aa: CASSGQSGNTIYF
CDR3nt: TGCGCCAGCAGTGGACAGTCCGGAAACACCATATATTTT

j_gene: TRBJ2-2
abundance: few
d_gene: NA
v_gene: TRBV27
CDR3aa: CASSLSSRGPNTGELFF
CDR3nt: TGTGCCAGCAGTTTATCGTCCAGGGGACCCAACACCGGGGAGCTGTTTTTT

j_gene: TRBJ1-6
abundance: NA
d_gene: NA
v_gene: TRBV6-5
CDR3aa: CASSYRGYNSPLHF
CDR3nt: TGTGCCAGCAGTTACAGGGGGTATAATTCACCCCTCCACTTT

j_gene: TRBJ2-5
abundance: NA
d_gene: NA
v_gene: TRBV5-4
CDR3aa: CASSLDSQETQYF
CDR3nt: TGTGCCAGCAGCTTGGACAGCCAAGAGACCCAGTACTTC

j_gene: TRBJ1-2
abundance: NA
d_gene: TRBD1
v_gene: TRBV4-1
CDR3aa: CASSQVTGLNYGYTF
CDR3nt: TGCGCCAGCAGCCAAGTGACAGGGCTGAACTATGGCTACACCTTC

j_gene: TRBJ2-4
abundance: NA
d_gene: TRBD1
v_gene: TRBV5-6
CDR3aa: CASSPTGRRFKNIQYF
CDR3nt: TGTGCCAGCAGCCCGACAGGGAGAAGGTTCAAAAACATTCAGTACTTC

j_gene: TRBJ1-2
abundance: NA
d_gene: NA
v_gene: TRBV28
CDR3aa: CASSYEGRGYTF
CDR3nt: TGTGCCAGCAGCTACGAAGGGAGAGGCTACACCTTC

j_gene: TRBJ2-5
abundance: NA
d_gene: TRBD2
v_gene: TRBV2
CDR3aa: CASRGTSGIQETQYF
CDR3nt: TGTGCCAGCAGGGGGACTAGCGGGATCCAAGAGACCCAGTACTTC

j_gene: TRBJ1-2
abundance: NA
d_gene: NA
v_gene: TRBV30
CDR3aa: CAWSAQSLGYGYTF
CDR3nt: TGTGCCTGGAGTGCACAGTCGTTGGGCTATGGCTACACCTTC

j_gene: TRBJ2-2
abundance: few
d_gene: NA
v_gene: TRBV9
CDR3aa: CASSVATETGELFF
CDR3nt: TGTGCCAGCAGCGTAGCTACAGAGACCGGGGAGCTGTTTTTT

j_gene: TRBJ2-3
abundance: NA
d_gene: NA
v_gene: TRBV19
CDR3aa: CASMVAGPTDTQYF
CDR3nt: TGTGCCAGTATGGTTGCCGGTCCCACAGATACGCAGTATTTT

j_gene: TRBJ1-1
abundance: NA
d_gene: NA
v_gene: TRBV2
CDR3aa: CASSEGRGALEAFF
CDR3nt: TGTGCCAGCAGTGAAGGGCGGGGGGCCCTTGAAGCTTTCTTT

j_gene: TRBJ1-5
abundance: NA
d_gene: NA
v_gene: TRBV6-5
CDR3aa: CASSYTGQPQHF
CDR3nt: TGTGCCAGCAGTTATACGGGTCAGCCCCAGCATTTT

j_gene: TRBJ2-5
abundance: NA
d_gene: TRBD1
v_gene: TRBV27
CDR3aa: CASSFSTGSETQYF
CDR3nt: TGTGCCAGCAGTTTTTCGACAGGGTCAGAGACCCAGTACTTC

j_gene: TRBJ2-3
abundance: NA
d_gene: NA
v_gene: TRBV28
CDR3aa: CASSSGLGTDTQYF
CDR3nt: TGTGCCAGCAGTTCGGGGTTGGGCACAGATACGCAGTATTTT

j_gene: TRBJ1-5
abundance: NA
d_gene: NA
v_gene: TRBV2
CDR3aa: CASTGSRGPNQPQHF
CDR3nt: TGTGCCAGTACAGGGAGCAGAGGGCCCAATCAGCCCCAGCATTTT

j_gene: TRBJ1-1
abundance: NA
d_gene: NA
v_gene: TRBV6-5
CDR3aa: CASSYRYTEAFF
CDR3nt: TGTGCCAGCAGTTACCGGTACACTGAAGCTTTCTTT

j_gene: TRBJ2-1
abundance: NA
d_gene: TRBD2
v_gene: TRBV6-5
CDR3aa: CASSYSPGGGNEQFF
CDR3nt: TGTGCCAGCAGTTACTCACCCGGGGGAGGGAATGAGCAGTTCTTC

j_gene: TRBJ1-2
abundance: NA
d_gene: NA
v_gene: TRBV5-1
CDR3aa: CASSLARQTVESGYTF
CDR3nt: TGCGCCAGCAGCTTGGCTCGGCAGACTGTGGAGTCTGGCTACACCTTC

j_gene: TRBJ1-2
abundance: NA
d_gene: TRBD1
v_gene: TRBV2
CDR3aa: CASSQGQGAIGYTF
CDR3nt: TGTGCCAGCAGCCAGGGACAGGGGGCGATAGGCTACACCTTC

j_gene: TRBJ1-4
abundance: NA
d_gene: TRBD1
v_gene: TRBV6-5
CDR3aa: CASSVGQGGNEKLFF
CDR3nt: TGTGCCAGCAGTGTCGGACAGGGAGGTAATGAAAAACTGTTTTTT

j_gene: TRBJ2-7
abundance: few
d_gene: NA
v_gene: TRBV6-5
CDR3aa: CASSYAVPPTEQYF
CDR3nt: TGTGCCAGCAGTTACGCGGTCCCTCCCACCGAGCAGTACTTC

j_gene: TRBJ1-1
abundance: NA
d_gene: NA
v_gene: TRBV2
CDR3aa: CASSAGGSIGTEAFF
CDR3nt: TGTGCCAGCAGTGCTGGGGGGTCGATAGGCACTGAAGCTTTCTTT

j_gene: TRBJ1-4
abundance: NA
d_gene: TRBD1
v_gene: TRBV18
CDR3aa: CASSLQGNFNEKLFF
CDR3nt: TGTGCCAGCTCTCTACAGGGGAACTTTAATGAAAAACTGTTTTTT

j_gene: TRBJ2-1
abundance: NA
d_gene: TRBD1
v_gene: TRBV29-1
CDR3aa: CSVEDVSNRGNEQFF
CDR3nt: TGCAGCGTTGAAGACGTATCTAACAGGGGCAATGAGCAGTTCTTC

j_gene: TRBJ1-2
abundance: NA
d_gene: NA
v_gene: TRBV19
CDR3aa: CASSKVGGDTAIF
CDR3nt: TGTGCCAGTAGCAAAGTGGGGGGGGACACGGCTATCTTC

j_gene: TRBJ1-1
abundance: NA
d_gene: NA
v_gene: TRBV7-9
CDR3aa: CASSWTVNTEAFF
CDR3nt: TGTGCCAGCAGCTGGACAGTGAACACTGAAGCTTTCTTT

j_gene: TRBJ1-5
abundance: NA
d_gene: NA
v_gene: TRBV19
CDR3aa: CASSILRSNQPQHF
CDR3nt: TGTGCCAGTAGTATACTCAGGAGCAATCAGCCCCAGCATTTT